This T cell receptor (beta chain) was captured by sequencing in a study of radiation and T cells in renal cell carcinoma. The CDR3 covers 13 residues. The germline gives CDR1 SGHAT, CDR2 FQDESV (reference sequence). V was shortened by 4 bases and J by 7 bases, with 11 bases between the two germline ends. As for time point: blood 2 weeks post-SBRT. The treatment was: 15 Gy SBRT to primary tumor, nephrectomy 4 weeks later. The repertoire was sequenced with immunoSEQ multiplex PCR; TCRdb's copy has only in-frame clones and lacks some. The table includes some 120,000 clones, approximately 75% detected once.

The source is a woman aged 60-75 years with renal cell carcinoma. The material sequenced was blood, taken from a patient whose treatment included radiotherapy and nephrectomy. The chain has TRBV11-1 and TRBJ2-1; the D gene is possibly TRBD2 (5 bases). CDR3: CASSSGPGNEQFF. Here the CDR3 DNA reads TGTGCCAGCAGCTCCGGGCCGGGGAATGAGCAGTTCTTC.